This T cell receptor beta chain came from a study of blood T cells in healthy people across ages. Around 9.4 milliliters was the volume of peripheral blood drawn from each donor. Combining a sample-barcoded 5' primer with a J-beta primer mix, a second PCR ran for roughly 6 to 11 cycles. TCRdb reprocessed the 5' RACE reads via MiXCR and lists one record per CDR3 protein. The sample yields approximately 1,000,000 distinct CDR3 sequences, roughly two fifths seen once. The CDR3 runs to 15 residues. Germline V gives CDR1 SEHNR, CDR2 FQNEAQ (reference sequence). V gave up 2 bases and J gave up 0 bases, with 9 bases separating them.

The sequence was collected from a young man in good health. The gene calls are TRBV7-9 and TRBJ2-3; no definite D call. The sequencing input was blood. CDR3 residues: CASSLLEISTDTQYF. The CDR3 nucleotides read TGTGCCAGCAGCTTATTAGAGATCAGCACAGATACGCAGTATTTT.